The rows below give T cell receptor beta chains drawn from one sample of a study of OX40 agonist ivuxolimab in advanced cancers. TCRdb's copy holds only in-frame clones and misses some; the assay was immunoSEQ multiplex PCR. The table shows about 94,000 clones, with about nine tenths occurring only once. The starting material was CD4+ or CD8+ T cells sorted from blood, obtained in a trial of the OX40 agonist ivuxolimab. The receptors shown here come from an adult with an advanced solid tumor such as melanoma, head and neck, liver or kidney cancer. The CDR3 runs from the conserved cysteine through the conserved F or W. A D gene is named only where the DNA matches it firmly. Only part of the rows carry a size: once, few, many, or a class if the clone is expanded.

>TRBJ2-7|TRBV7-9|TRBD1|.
TGTGCCAGCAGCGGACAGGGGAATAACGAGCAGTACTTC
CASSGQGNNEQYF
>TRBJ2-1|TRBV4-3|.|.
TGCGCCAGCAGCCAAGAAATGATTCTAGCACAGGGTGAGCAGTTCTTC
CASSQEMILAQGEQFF
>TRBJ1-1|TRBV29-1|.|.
TGCAGCGTTGCCCCGGGGGGAAGAGCTTTCTTT
CSVAPGGRAFF
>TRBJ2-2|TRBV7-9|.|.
TGTGCCAGCAGCTTAGAGAGTGTGGCGGCAGGAGGGTCCGGGGAGCTGTTTTTT
CASSLESVAAGGSGELFF
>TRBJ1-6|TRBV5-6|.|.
TGTGCCAGCAGCTTGAGGGCCTCGGATGCTTCACCCCTCCACTTT
CASSLRASDASPLHF
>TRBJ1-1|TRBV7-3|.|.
TGTGCCAGCAGCCAGGAGGGGAACACTGAAGCTTTCTTT
CASSQEGNTEAFF
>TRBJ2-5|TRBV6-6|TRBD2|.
TGTGCCAGCAGCTCGAGCGGGGTACAAGAGACCCAGTACTTC
CASSSSGVQETQYF
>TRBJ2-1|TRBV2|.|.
TGTGCCAGCAGTGTAGGAACGAGCTCCTACAATGAGCAGTTCTTC
CASSVGTSSYNEQFF
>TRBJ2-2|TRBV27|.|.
TGTGCCAGCAGTTTAGAGGGGGGGCGCATCGCCGGGGAGCTGTTTTTT
CASSLEGGRIAGELFF
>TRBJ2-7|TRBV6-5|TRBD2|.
TGTGCCAGCAGGGCCTGGGAGGGCGAGCAGTACTTC
CASRAWEGEQYF
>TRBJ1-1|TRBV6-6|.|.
TGTGCCAGCATGGGCCATATGAACACTGAAGCTTTCTTT
CASMGHMNTEAFF
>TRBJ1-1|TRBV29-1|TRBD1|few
TGCAGCGTCGAACAGGGGATGGACACTGAAGCTTTCTTT
CSVEQGMDTEAFF
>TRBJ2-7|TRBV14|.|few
TGTGCCAGCAGCCAATACCCCGACAGGTTAATGGCACCATCTCGGGAGCAGTACTTC
CASSQYPDRLMAPSREQYF
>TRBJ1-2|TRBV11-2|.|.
TGTGCCAGCAGCCGGACAGAGAATGGCTACACCTTC
CASSRTENGYTF
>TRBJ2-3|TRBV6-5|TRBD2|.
TGTGCCAGCAGGGGACTAGCGGGTGTCACAGATACGCAGTATTTT
CASRGLAGVTDTQYF
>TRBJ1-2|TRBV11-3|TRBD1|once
TGTGCCAGCAGCTTAGCCAACACTACAGGGGATGATGGCTACACCTTC
CASSLANTTGDDGYTF
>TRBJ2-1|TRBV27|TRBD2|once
TGTGCCAGCAGTCACGCTTGGTCAGGGACTAGCAATGAGCAGTTCTTC
CASSHAWSGTSNEQFF
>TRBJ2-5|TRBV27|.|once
TGTGCCAGCAGTTCGTGGGGACCGGGACAGACCCAGTACTTC
CASSSWGPGQTQYF
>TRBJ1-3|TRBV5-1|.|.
TGCGCCAGCAGCTTAAGCTACTCTGGAAACACCATATATTTT
CASSLSYSGNTIYF
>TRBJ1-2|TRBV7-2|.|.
TGTGCCAGCAGCTTAAATCGGCAGGGCGGCTATGGCTACACCTTC
CASSLNRQGGYGYTF
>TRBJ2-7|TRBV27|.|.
TGTGCCAGCAGTGCTTCACTAGGCCCCTACGAGCAGTACTTC
CASSASLGPYEQYF
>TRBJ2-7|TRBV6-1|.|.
TGTGCCAGCAGCTTGGGACAAGACTACGAGCAGTACTTC
CASSLGQDYEQYF
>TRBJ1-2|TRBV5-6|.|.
TGTGCCAGCAACCCCGGGGGGGGCGATGGCTACACCTTC
CASNPGGGDGYTF
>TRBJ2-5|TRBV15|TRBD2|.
TGTGCCACCAGCAGAGATACACAAAAGCGGGGGGCCGAAGAGACCCAGTACTTC
CATSRDTQKRGAEETQYF
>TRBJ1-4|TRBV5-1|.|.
TGCGCCAGCAGCTTAACAGCAACTAATGAAAAACTGTTTTTT
CASSLTATNEKLFF
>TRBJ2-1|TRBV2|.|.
TGTGCCAGCTTTGAGGTCCCCTACAATGAGCAGTTCTTC
CASFEVPYNEQFF
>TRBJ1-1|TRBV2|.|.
TGTGCCAGCTCACAGGGATGGAACACTGAAGCTTTCTTT
CASSQGWNTEAFF
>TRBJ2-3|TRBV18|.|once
TGTGCCAGCTCACCGAATCAATCTAGGTTTACAGATACGCAGTATTTT
CASSPNQSRFTDTQYF
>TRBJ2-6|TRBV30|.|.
TGTGCCTGGAGTGTTAGTGTCTCTGGGGCCAACGTCCTGACTTTC
CAWSVSVSGANVLTF
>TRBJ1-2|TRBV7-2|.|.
TGTGCCAGCAGCCAAGACCAGGGTCAAAGGGGCTACACCTTC
CASSQDQGQRGYTF
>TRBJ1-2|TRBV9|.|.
TGTGCCAGCAGCGTTAACAGCGATTCTAACTATGGCTACACCTTC
CASSVNSDSNYGYTF
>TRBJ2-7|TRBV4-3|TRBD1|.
TGCGCCAGCAGCCAAGATTATACAGGGGGCGCTTTCTACGAGCAGTACTTC
CASSQDYTGGAFYEQYF
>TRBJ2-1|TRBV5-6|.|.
TGTGCCAGCAGCCAGGGGTGGAATGAGCAGTTCTTC
CASSQGWNEQFF
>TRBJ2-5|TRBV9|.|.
TGTGCCAGCAGCGTTGGCGCGGAGGGGGAAGAGACCCAGTACTTC
CASSVGAEGEETQYF
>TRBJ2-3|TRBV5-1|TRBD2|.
TGCGCCAGCAGCTTGGCAGCGGGAGCCACAGATACGCAGTATTTT
CASSLAAGATDTQYF
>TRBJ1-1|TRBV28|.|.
TGTGCCAGCAGAGGGCAGGTCATTATGAACACTGAAGCTTTCTTT
CASRGQVIMNTEAFF
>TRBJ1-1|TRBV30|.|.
TGTGCCTGGGGAATCAGGGGCGTGATAAAGAACACTGAAGCTTTCTTT
CAWGIRGVIKNTEAFF
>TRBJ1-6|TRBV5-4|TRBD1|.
TGTGCCAGCAGCTCGGGACAGGGAAATTCACCCCTCCACTTT
CASSSGQGNSPLHF
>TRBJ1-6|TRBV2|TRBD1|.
TGTGCCAGCACTGCCGACAGGGGTTATGGTTCACCCCTCCACTTT
CASTADRGYGSPLHF
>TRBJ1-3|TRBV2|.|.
TGTGCCAGCAACTTGGCAGTCACTGGAAACACCATATATTTT
CASNLAVTGNTIYF
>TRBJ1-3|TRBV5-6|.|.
TGTGCCAGCAGCTTATCTGGAAACACCATATATTTT
CASSLSGNTIYF
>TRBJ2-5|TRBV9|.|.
TGTGCCAGCGCAACTTCAGCCCCCCAAGAGACCCAGTACTTC
CASATSAPQETQYF
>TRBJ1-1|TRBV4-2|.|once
TGTGCCAGCAGCTCGGGGGGGGTCCCCGGCGCTTTCTTT
CASSSGGVPGAFF
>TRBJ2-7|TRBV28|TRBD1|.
TGTGCCAGCAGCCCCCCCCCGACAGGGGTGGACGAGCAGTACTTC
CASSPPPTGVDEQYF
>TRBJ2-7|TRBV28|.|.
TGTGCCAGCAGTTCCCCCCCGGAGGGGACCTACGAGCAGTACTTC
CASSSPPEGTYEQYF
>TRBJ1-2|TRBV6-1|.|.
TGTGCCAGCAGTGACCCGCGGACAGCGGCATATGGCTACACCTTC
CASSDPRTAAYGYTF
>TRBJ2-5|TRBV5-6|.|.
TGTGCCAGCAGCCTCCAAGAGACCCAGTACTTC
CASSLQETQYF
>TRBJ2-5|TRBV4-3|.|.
TGCGCCAGCAGCCAAGCGATACAGGGCGTTCTGACCCAGTACTTC
CASSQAIQGVLTQYF
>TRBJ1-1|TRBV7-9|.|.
TGTGCCAGCAGCTTAGTTCAAGGGAGGAACACTGAAGCTTTCTTT
CASSLVQGRNTEAFF
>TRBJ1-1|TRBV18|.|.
TGTGCCAGCTCACCACCCACAGGAGAGAACACTGAAGCTTTCTTT
CASSPPTGENTEAFF
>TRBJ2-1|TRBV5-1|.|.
TGCGCCAGCAGCTTGCGCACAGACCCTGGAAATGAGCAGTTCTTC
CASSLRTDPGNEQFF
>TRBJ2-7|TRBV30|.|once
TGTGCCTGGAGTGTTCAGGGTTACGAGCAGTACTTC
CAWSVQGYEQYF
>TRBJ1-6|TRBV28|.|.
TGTGCCAGCAGCGCAGGGGCTCAGTTTTATAATTCACCCCTCCACTTT
CASSAGAQFYNSPLHF
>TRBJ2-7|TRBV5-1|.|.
TGCGCCAGCAGCTCCCCACCCGGGTACGAGCAGTACTTC
CASSSPPGYEQYF
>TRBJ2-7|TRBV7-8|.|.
TGTGCCAGCAGCCCTGGACACAAGGGCCCCTACGAGCAGTACTTC
CASSPGHKGPYEQYF
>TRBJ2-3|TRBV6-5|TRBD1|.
TGTGCCAGCAGGCTGTCCGGGACAGGGACAGATACGCAGTATTTT
CASRLSGTGTDTQYF
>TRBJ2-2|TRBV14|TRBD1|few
TGTGCCAGCAGCGCCCGGGACAGGGGGCCGGTCACCGGGGAGCTGTTTTTT
CASSARDRGPVTGELFF
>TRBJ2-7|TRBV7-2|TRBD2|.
TGTGCCAGCAGCCGGGGGGGCGTGCGGTACGAGCAGTACTTC
CASSRGGVRYEQYF